This paragraph covers one TCR beta chain sequence. V dropped 5 bases and J dropped 4 bases, with 17 bases sitting between them. CDR1 is MNHEY, CDR2 SVGAGI, per germline. The CDR3 contains 15 residues. These data come from a study of blood T cell repertoires in COVID-19. Overall study context: From the United States, Italy and Spain came samples of acute and convalescent COVID-19. PBMCs, B-cell-depleted T cells, or T cells provided the cDNA or gDNA that made up the material.

Authors' analysis steps: From reference gene primer amplification, estimates of nucleated cell counts were derived. Here immunoSEQ multiplex PCR was the method, and the copy in TCRdb shows in-frame clones only, minus some. V and J calls and clone size are those listed in that table; D and trimming were worked out from the DNA. Of around 100,000 clones listed, around 90% are singletons. The rearrangement links TRBV6-5 to TRBJ1-2; D is possibly TRBD1 (5 bases). Sequenced sample: peripheral blood. This receptor was identified in a woman aged 55-70 years with acute or convalescent COVID-19. The CDR3 protein is CASSTQGAGLYGYTF. The CDR3 DNA is TGTGCCAGCAGTACACAAGGAGCGGGGCTCTATGGCTACACCTTC.